Given below is one TCR beta chain in context. Its antigen is unidentified. TCRdb reprocessed the 5' RACE reads with MiXCR, giving one entry per CDR3 protein. Counted here are more than 95,000 distinct CDR3 sequences, 9.5% to 15% occurring once; the ten biggest clones make up approximately 16%. The data were taken from a study of spatial heterogeneity in lung cancer. Study results and limitations: There were more appearances of ubiquitous expanded tumor TCRs in blood at resection than at follow-up.

Trimming removed 5 bases from V and 3 bases from J, with 15 bases in between. Germline V CDR1 and CDR2: WSHSY, SAAADI. CDR3 length equals 15 residues. This sample's time point: blood at routine non-recurrence follow-up after resection. Tumor, nontumor lung or frozen PBMC supplied whole RNA, sequenced without sorting. The sample consisted of PBMCs, taken at follow-up. V usage is TRBV10-2 and J usage is TRBJ2-3, with a tentative D call TRBD2 (6 bases). This TCR came from a male donor with early-stage non-small cell lung cancer. CDR3 DNA sequence: TGCGCCAGCAGTTGGACCGGGCGGGGAACAGATACGCAGTATTTT. Its protein product is CASSWTGRGTDTQYF.